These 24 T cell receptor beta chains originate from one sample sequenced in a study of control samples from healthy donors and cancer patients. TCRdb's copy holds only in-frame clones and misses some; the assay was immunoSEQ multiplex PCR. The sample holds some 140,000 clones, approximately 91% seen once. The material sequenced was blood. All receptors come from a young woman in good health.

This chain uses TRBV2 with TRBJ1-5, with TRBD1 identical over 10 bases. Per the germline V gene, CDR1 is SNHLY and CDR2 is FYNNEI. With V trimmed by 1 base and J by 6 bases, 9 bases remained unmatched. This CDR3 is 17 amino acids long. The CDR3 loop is CASSEGRGQGLRQPQHF. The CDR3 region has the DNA TGTGCCAGCAGTGAAGGGAGGGGACAGGGGTTACGTCAGCCCCAGCATTTT.

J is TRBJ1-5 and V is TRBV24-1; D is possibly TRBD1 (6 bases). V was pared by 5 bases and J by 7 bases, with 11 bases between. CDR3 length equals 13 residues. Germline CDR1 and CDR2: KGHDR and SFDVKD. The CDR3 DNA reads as TGTGCCACCAGTGTGGGGGGCTGGCAGCCCCAGCATTTT. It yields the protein CATSVGGWQPQHF.

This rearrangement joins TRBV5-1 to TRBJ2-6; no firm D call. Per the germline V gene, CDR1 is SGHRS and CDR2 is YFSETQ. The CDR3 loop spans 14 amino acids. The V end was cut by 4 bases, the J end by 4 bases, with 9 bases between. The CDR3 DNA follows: TGCGCCAGCAGCCCTCCCGCCGGGGCCAACGTCCTGACTTTC. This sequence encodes CASSPPAGANVLTF.

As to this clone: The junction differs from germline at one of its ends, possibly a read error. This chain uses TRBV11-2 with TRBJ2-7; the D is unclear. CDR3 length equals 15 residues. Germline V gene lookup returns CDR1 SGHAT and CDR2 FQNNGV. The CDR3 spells CASSLDRVPTYEQYF. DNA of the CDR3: TGTGCCAGCAGCCTAGATCGAGTACCTACCTACGAGCAGTACTTC.

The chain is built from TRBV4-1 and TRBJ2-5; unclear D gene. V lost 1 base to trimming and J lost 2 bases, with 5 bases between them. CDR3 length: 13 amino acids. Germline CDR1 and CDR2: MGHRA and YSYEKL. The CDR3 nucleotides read TGCGCCAGCAGCCAAGGGAATCAAGAGACCCAGTACTTC. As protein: CASSQGNQETQYF.

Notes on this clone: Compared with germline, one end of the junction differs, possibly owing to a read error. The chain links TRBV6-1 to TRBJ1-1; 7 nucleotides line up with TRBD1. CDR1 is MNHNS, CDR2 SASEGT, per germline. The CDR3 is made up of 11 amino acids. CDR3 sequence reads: CASSDALGQSF. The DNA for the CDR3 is TGTGCCAGCAGTGATGCCTTGGGACAGTCTTTT.

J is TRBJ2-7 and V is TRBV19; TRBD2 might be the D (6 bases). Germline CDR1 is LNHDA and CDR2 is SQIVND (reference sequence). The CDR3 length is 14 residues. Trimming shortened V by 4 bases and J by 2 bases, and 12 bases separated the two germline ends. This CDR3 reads CASSTPAGPYEQYF. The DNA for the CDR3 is TGTGCCAGTAGTACCCCAGCGGGCCCCTACGAGCAGTACTTC. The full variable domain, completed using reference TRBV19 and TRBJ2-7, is DGGITQSPKYLFRKEGQNVTLSCEQNLNHDAMYWYRQDPGQGLRLIYYSQIVNDFQKGDIAEGYSVSREKKESFPLTVTSAQKNPTAFYLCASSTPAGPYEQYFGPGTRLTVT.

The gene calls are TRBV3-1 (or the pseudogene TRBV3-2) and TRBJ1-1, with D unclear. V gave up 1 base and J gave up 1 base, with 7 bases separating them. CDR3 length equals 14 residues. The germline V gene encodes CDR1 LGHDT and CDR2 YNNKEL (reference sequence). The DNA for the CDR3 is TGTGCCAGCAGCCAAGGGTTGGGGAACACTGAAGCTTTCTTT. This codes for CASSQGLGNTEAFF.

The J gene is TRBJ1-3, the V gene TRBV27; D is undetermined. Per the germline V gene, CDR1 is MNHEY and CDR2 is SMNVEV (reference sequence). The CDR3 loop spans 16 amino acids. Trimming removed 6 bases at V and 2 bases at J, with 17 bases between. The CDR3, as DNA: TGTGCCAGCAGCCCCTGGGCTACAGAAGCTGGAAACACCATATATTTT. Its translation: CASSPWATEAGNTIYF.

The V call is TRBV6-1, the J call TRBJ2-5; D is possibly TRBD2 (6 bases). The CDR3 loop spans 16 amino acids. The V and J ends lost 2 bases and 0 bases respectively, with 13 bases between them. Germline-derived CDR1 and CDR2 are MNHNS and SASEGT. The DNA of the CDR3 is TGTGCCAGCAGTGAACACGGGGGATTGTACCAAGAGACCCAGTACTTC. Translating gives CASSEHGGLYQETQYF.

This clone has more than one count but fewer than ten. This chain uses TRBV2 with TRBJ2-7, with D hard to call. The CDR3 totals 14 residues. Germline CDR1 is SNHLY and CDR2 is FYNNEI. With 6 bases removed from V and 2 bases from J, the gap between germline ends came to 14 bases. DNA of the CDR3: TGTGCCAGCAGGGGCCTTCTCAGCGCCTACGAGCAGTACTTC. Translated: CASRGLLSAYEQYF.

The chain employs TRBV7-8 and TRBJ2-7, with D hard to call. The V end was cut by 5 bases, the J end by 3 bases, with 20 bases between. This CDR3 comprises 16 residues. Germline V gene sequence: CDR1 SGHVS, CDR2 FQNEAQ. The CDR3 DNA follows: TGTGCCAGCAGCCCCCAAGCTTCCGGCGTTCACTACGAGCAGTACTTC. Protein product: CASSPQASGVHYEQYF.

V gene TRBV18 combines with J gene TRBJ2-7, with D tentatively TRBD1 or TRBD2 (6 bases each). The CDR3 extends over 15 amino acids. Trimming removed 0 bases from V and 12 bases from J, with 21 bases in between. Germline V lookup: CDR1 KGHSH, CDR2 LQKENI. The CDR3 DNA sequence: TGTGCCAGCTCACCACCGGAGGGACACACAAATGTTATGTACTTC. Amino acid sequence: CASSPPEGHTNVMYF. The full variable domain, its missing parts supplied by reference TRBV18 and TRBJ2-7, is NAGVMQNPRHLVRRRGQEARLRCSPMKGHSHVYWYRQLPEEGLKFMVYLQKENIIDESGMPKERFSAEFPKEGPSILRIQQVVRGDSAAYFCASSPPEGHTNVMYFGPGTRLTVT.

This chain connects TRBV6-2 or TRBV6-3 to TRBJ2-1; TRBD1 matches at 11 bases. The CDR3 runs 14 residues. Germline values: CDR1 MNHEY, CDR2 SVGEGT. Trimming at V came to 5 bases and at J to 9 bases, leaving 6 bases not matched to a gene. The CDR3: CASSKGQGVSEQFF. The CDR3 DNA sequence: TGTGCCAGCAGTAAGGGACAGGGGGTATCTGAGCAGTTCTTC.

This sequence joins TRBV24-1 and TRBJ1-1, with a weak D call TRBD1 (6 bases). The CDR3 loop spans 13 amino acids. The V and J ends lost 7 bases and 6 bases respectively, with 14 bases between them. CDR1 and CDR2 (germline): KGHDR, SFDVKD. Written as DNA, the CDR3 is TGTGCCACCAGGCGGACAGTAAGCTCTGAAGCTTTCTTT. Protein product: CATRRTVSSEAFF.

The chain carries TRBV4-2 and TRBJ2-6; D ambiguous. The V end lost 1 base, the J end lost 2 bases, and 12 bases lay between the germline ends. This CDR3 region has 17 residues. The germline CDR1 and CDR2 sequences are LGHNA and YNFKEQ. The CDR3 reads CASSQAQGSTGANVLTF. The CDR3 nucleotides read TGTGCCAGCAGCCAAGCTCAAGGTTCTACTGGGGCCAACGTCCTGACTTTC.

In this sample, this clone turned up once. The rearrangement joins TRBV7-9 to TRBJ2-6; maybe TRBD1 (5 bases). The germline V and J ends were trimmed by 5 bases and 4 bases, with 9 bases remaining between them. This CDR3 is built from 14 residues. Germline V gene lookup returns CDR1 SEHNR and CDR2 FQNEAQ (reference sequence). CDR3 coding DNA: TGTGCCAGCAGCCCAGGGTCCGGGGCCAACGTCCTGACTTTC. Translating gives CASSPGSGANVLTF.

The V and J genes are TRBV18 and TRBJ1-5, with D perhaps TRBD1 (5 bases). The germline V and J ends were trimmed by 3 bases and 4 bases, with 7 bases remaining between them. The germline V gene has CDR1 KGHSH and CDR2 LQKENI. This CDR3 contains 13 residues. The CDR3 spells CASSPTDNQPQHF. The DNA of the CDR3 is TGTGCCAGCTCACCGACAGATAATCAGCCCCAGCATTTT.

The CDR3 bases are TGTGCCAGCAGCTTAGGGGATCAAGCTAACTATGGCTACACCTTC. It is translated as CASSLGDQANYGYTF. The chain has TRBV7-9 and TRBJ1-2; the D is unclear. CDR3 length equals 15 residues. Trimming took off 1 base at V and 0 bases at J, with 9 bases between the two ends. From germline, CDR1 is SEHNR and CDR2 FQNEAQ (reference sequence).

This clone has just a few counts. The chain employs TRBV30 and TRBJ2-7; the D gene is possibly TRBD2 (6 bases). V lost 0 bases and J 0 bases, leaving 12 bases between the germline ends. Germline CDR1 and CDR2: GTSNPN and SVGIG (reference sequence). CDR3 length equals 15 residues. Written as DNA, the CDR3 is TGTGCCTGGAGTGTTTCGTGGGGGGTCTCCTACGAGCAGTACTTC. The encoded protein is CAWSVSWGVSYEQYF.

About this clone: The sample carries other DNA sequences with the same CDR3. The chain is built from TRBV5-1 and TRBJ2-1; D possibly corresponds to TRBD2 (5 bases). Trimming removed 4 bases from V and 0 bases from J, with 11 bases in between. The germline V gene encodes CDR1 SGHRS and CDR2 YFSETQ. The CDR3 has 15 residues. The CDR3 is CASSLEGSSYNEQFF. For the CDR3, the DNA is TGCGCCAGCAGCCTCGAAGGGAGCTCCTACAATGAGCAGTTCTTC. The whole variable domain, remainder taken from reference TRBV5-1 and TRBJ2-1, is KAGVTQTPRYLIKTRGQQVTLSCSPISGHRSVSWYQQTPGQGLQFLFEYFSETQRNKGNFPGRFSGRQFSNSRSEMNVSTLELGDSALYLCASSLEGSSYNEQFFGPGTRLTVL.

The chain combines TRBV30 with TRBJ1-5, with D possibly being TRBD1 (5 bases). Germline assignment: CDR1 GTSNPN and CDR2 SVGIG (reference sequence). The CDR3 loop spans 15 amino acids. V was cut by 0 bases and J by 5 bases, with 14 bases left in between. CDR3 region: CAWSVGGAEDQPQHF. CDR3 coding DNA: TGTGCCTGGAGTGTCGGAGGGGCAGAGGATCAGCCCCAGCATTTT.

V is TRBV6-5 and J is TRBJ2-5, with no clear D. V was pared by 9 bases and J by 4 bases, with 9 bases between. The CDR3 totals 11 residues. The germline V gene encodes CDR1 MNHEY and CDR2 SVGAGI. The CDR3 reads CASGDRETQYF. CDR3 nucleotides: TGTGCCAGTGGAGACCGAGAGACCCAGTACTTC.

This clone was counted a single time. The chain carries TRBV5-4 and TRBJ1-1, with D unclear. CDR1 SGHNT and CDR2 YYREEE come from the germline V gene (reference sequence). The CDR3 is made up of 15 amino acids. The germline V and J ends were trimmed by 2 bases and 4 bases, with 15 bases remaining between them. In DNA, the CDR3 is TGTGCCAGCAGCTTCGTAGGAGGGTCTGGCACTGAAGCTTTCTTT. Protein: CASSFVGGSGTEAFF.